A selection of T cell receptor beta chains follows, all from one sample in a study of blood T cell repertoires in COVID-19. Some clones are missing from TCRdb's copy, which holds only in-frame ones; the method was immunoSEQ multiplex PCR. The sample lists 98,000 or so clones, less than 85% seen once, with roughly 2% in the top ten. Sequenced: peripheral blood. These receptors were taken from a woman between 35 and 50 years old with acute or convalescent COVID-19. The conserved cysteine and the conserved F or W are not part of the CDR3 here. Fields, in order: J gene, V gene, CDR3 length, CDR3 protein.

J gene: TRBJ2-5; V gene: TRBV19; CDR3 length: 11; CDR3 protein: ASSTKERETQY
J gene: TRBJ2-2; V gene: TRBV7-8; CDR3 length: 13; CDR3 protein: ASSPRRDTAGELF
J gene: TRBJ2-2; V gene: TRBV18; CDR3 length: 14; CDR3 protein: ASSRGLSSNTGELF
J gene: TRBJ2-7; V gene: TRBV2; CDR3 length: 12; CDR3 protein: ASSLGLGRGEQY
J gene: TRBJ1-4; V gene: TRBV18; CDR3 length: 12; CDR3 protein: ASSLTGGNEKLF
J gene: TRBJ1-6; V gene: TRBV5-4; CDR3 length: 12; CDR3 protein: ASSLDSGNSPLH
J gene: TRBJ2-1; V gene: TRBV6-5; CDR3 length: 14; CDR3 protein: ASSYSAGQTYNEQF
J gene: TRBJ2-2; V gene: TRBV4-1; CDR3 length: 14; CDR3 protein: ASSRMGRGGPGELF
J gene: TRBJ1-2; V gene: TRBV7-8; CDR3 length: 11; CDR3 protein: ASSSRLGYGYT
J gene: TRBJ2-3; V gene: TRBV24-1; CDR3 length: 10; CDR3 protein: ATSVQGNTQY
J gene: TRBJ1-4; V gene: TRBV4-1; CDR3 length: 16; CDR3 protein: ASSQGGFLRVQSEKLF
J gene: TRBJ2-1; V gene: TRBV24-1; CDR3 length: 12; CDR3 protein: ATSDPGLSNEQF
J gene: TRBJ2-5; V gene: TRBV7-9; CDR3 length: 13; CDR3 protein: ASSLAVGPQETQY
J gene: TRBJ1-1; V gene: TRBV9; CDR3 length: 13; CDR3 protein: ASSKGQGARGEAF
J gene: TRBJ1-3; V gene: TRBV28; CDR3 length: 12; CDR3 protein: ASSPAGPRNTIY
J gene: TRBJ1-2; V gene: TRBV5-6; CDR3 length: 13; CDR3 protein: ASSSISGGRNGYT
J gene: TRBJ1-2; V gene: TRBV7-9; CDR3 length: 14; CDR3 protein: ASSFGIQETNYGYT
J gene: TRBJ2-1; V gene: TRBV3-1/TRBV3-2; CDR3 length: 12; CDR3 protein: ASSQDSTNNEQF
J gene: TRBJ1-6; V gene: TRBV7-2; CDR3 length: 12; CDR3 protein: ASSLDRGNSPLH
J gene: TRBJ2-4; V gene: TRBV6-1; CDR3 length: 15; CDR3 protein: ASSEAPPGGAKNIQY
J gene: TRBJ2-7; V gene: TRBV3-1/TRBV3-2; CDR3 length: 13; CDR3 protein: ASSPGPGGNYEQY
J gene: TRBJ2-1; V gene: TRBV14; CDR3 length: 14; CDR3 protein: ASSQDWRGASNEQF
J gene: TRBJ2-7; V gene: TRBV4-1; CDR3 length: 11; CDR3 protein: ASSQVPLYEQY
J gene: TRBJ1-6; V gene: TRBV28; CDR3 length: 10; CDR3 protein: ASGLYNSPLH
J gene: TRBJ1-4; V gene: TRBV10-3; CDR3 length: 13; CDR3 protein: AISESTGLAEKLF
J gene: TRBJ2-3; V gene: TRBV24-1; CDR3 length: 13; CDR3 protein: ATSKTSGGPDTQY
J gene: TRBJ1-3; V gene: TRBV12-3/TRBV12-4; CDR3 length: 10; CDR3 protein: ASSTQGAAIY
J gene: TRBJ2-5; V gene: TRBV6-5; CDR3 length: 12; CDR3 protein: ASSLAGTQETQY
J gene: TRBJ1-2; V gene: TRBV28; CDR3 length: 15; CDR3 protein: ASSLLYRNRDSYGYT
J gene: TRBJ2-7; V gene: TRBV11-2; CDR3 length: 10; CDR3 protein: ASSWSREEQY
J gene: TRBJ1-3; V gene: TRBV6-6; CDR3 length: 12; CDR3 protein: ASSYRDSGNTIY
J gene: TRBJ1-1; V gene: TRBV19; CDR3 length: 12; CDR3 protein: ASSLMDRDPEAF
J gene: TRBJ1-1; V gene: TRBV10-3; CDR3 length: 11; CDR3 protein: ATRVEINTEAF
J gene: TRBJ2-2; V gene: TRBV15; CDR3 length: 14; CDR3 protein: ATSRDRPGGTGELF